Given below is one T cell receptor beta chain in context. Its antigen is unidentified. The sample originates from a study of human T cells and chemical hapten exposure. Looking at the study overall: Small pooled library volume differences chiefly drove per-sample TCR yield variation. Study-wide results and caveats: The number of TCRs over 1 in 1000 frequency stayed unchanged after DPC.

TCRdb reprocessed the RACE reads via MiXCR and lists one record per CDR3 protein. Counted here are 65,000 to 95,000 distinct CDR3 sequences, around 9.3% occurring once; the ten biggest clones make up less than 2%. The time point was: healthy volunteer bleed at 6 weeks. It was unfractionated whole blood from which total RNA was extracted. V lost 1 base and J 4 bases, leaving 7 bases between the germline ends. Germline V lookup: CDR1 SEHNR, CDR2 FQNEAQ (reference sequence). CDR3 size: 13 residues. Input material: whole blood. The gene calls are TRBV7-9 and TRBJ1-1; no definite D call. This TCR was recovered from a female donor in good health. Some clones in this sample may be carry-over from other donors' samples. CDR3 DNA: TGTGCCAGCAGCTTAGGCGGGCCCACTGAAGCTTTCTTT. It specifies CASSLGGPTEAFF.